This TCR beta chain was sequenced during a study of post-analysis software for immune sequencing data. About the study: Included courses were relapsing-remitting and secondary progressive multiple sclerosis; progressive-relapsing multiple sclerosis was also included.

Every TCR beta cDNA library bore unique molecular identifiers. Yield was roughly 0.5 million cDNA molecules from roughly 0.93 to 9.6 million T cells. One entry per CDR3 protein results from TCRdb running MiXCR on the PCR reads. The repertoire has hundreds of thousands of distinct CDR3 sequences, around 50% of them found once; the top ten carry around 4.5%. This CDR3 is 15 amino acids long. Germline-derived CDR1 and CDR2 are DFQATT and SNEGSKA (reference sequence). V was clipped by 0 bases and J by 2 bases, with 11 bases between them. This clonotype showed up just once. Its antigen remains unidentified. Points from the study as a whole: Strong co-clustering by F measure linked samples that shared a preparation batch. The normalized Chao1 diversity of multiple sclerosis patients was significantly lower than that of controls. Comparison of patients with controls showed five TRBV segments more frequent in patients, TRBV5-6, TRBV5-1 and TRBV20-1 among them.

Sequenced material: blood. The clonotype comes from a girl between 10 and 17 years old with multiple sclerosis. This sequence joins TRBV20-1 and TRBJ1-5, with no clear D. CDR3 sequence reads: CSARDRVLGNQPQHF. The DNA of the CDR3 is TGCAGTGCTAGAGATCGCGTTCTGGGCAATCAGCCCCAGCATTTT.